These 17 T cell receptor beta chains share one sample of origin, sequenced in a study of PD-1 blockade in classical Hodgkin lymphoma. Clones were sequenced by immunoSEQ multiplex PCR, and TCRdb holds only the in-frame ones, with some missing. The sample has tens of thousands of clones, 86% seen once; the top ten hold roughly 0.43%. Time point defined: cycle 4 day 1 (C4D1), after more than five weeks of nivolumab. Every patient had relapsed following autologous stem cell transplantation, and cohorts differed in brentuximab vedotin exposure. CD4+ T cells were purified from thawed PBMCs by magnetic negative selection. Sample: CD4+ T cells from blood, taken before the fourth cycle of nivolumab. These receptors were obtained from a human donor with classical Hodgkin lymphoma.

The chain has TRBV19 and TRBJ2-1; no clear D gene. The V end was cut by 1 base, the J end by 9 bases, with 16 bases between. This CDR3 comprises 15 residues. Germline loops: CDR1 LNHDA, CDR2 SQIVND (reference sequence). The CDR3, as DNA: TGTGCCAGTAGTATAGGAGGCGTGTCTGGCCGTGAGCAGTTCTTC. Amino acid sequence: CASSIGGVSGREQFF. Complete variable domain (other parts from reference TRBV19 and TRBJ2-1): DGGITQSPKYLFRKEGQNVTLSCEQNLNHDAMYWYRQDPGQGLRLIYYSQIVNDFQKGDIAEGYSVSREKKESFPLTVTSAQKNPTAFYLCASSIGGVSGREQFFGPGTRLTVL.

The chain employs TRBV7-8 and TRBJ2-2; 11 nucleotides match TRBD2. Trimming at V came to 1 base and at J to 7 bases, leaving 2 bases not matched to a gene. The CDR3 extends over 15 amino acids. CDR1 is SGHVS and CDR2 is FQNEAQ in the germline V gene. CDR3 residues: CASSLVAGGVGELFF. CDR3 sequence (DNA): TGTGCCAGCAGCTTAGTAGCGGGGGGGGTCGGGGAGCTGTTTTTT.

V usage is TRBV27 and J usage is TRBJ2-7; D is unresolved. This CDR3 has 13 amino acids. Trimming took off 5 bases at V and 3 bases at J, with 11 bases between the two ends. Germline V gene lookup returns CDR1 MNHEY and CDR2 SMNVEV (reference sequence). CDR3 residues: CASSPLEVYEQYF. In DNA, the CDR3 is TGTGCCAGCAGTCCCCTTGAGGTCTACGAGCAGTACTTC.

The V call is TRBV29-1, the J call TRBJ1-4; D gene uncertain. This CDR3 comprises 13 residues. The germline gives CDR1 SQVTM, CDR2 ANQGSEA. V lost 5 bases, J lost 1 base, and 8 bases lay in between. The CDR3 spells CSVRRITNEKLFF. The CDR3 nucleotides read TGCAGCGTTCGGCGGATAACTAATGAAAAACTGTTTTTT. Full variable domain (remainder filled in from reference TRBV29-1 and TRBJ1-4): SAVISQKPSRDICQRGTSLTIQCQVDSQVTMMFWYRQQPGQSLTLIATANQGSEATYESGFVIDKFPISRPNLTFSTLTVSNMSPEDSSIYLCSVRRITNEKLFFGSGTQLSVL.

This rearrangement joins TRBV15 to TRBJ2-1, with no clear D. This CDR3 has 14 residues. Germline values: CDR1 LNHNV, CDR2 YYDKDF (reference sequence). V was clipped by 1 base and J by 2 bases, with 6 bases between them. CDR3 amino acids: CATSRGDTYNEQFF. The CDR3 DNA follows: TGTGCCACCAGCAGAGGGGATACCTACAATGAGCAGTTCTTC.

This chain joins TRBV27 and TRBJ1-6, with a tentative D call TRBD1 (6 bases). CDR3 length equals 12 residues. CDR1 is MNHEY and CDR2 is SMNVEV in the germline V gene (reference sequence). The ends were cut back, 5 bases at V and 9 bases at J, with 8 bases in the middle. The CDR3 region is CASSDRSSPLHF. The CDR3 DNA reads TGTGCCAGCAGTGACAGGAGTTCACCCCTCCACTTT.

The gene calls are TRBV2 and TRBJ2-5, with unresolved D. The germline gives CDR1 SNHLY, CDR2 FYNNEI. CDR3 length: 15 residues. The ends were cut back, 3 bases at V and 4 bases at J, with 15 bases in the middle. CDR3 region: CASSEWDSSRETQYF. CDR3 sequence (DNA): TGTGCCAGCAGTGAGTGGGATAGCTCCCGAGAGACCCAGTACTTC.

The genes are TRBV6-1 and TRBJ2-3, with a possible D match to TRBD2 (5 bases). V was pared by 9 bases and J by 4 bases, with 14 bases between. Germline V lookup: CDR1 MNHNS, CDR2 SASEGT. CDR3 size: 13 residues. CDR3 residues: CASGLLKADTQYF. The CDR3 region has the DNA TGTGCCAGTGGACTTCTAAAGGCAGATACGCAGTATTTT.

The chain recombines TRBV6-1 with TRBJ2-7, with D possibly matching TRBD2 (6 bases). The germline V and J ends were trimmed by 7 bases and 1 base, with 11 bases remaining between them. Per the germline V gene, CDR1 is MNHNS and CDR2 is SASEGT. The length of the CDR3 is 13 residues. The CDR3 DNA sequence: TGTGCCAGCAAGAGCGGGCAGTCCTACGAGCAGTACTTC. The encoded protein is CASKSGQSYEQYF.

The V call is TRBV7-3, the J call TRBJ2-5; TRBD2 aligns across 8 bases. Unmatched junction bases numbered 4, after V lost 2 bases and J lost 5 bases. Germline V gives CDR1 SGHTA, CDR2 FQGTGA. CDR3 length: 14 residues. The CDR3 DNA reads TGTGCCAGCAGCTTAGCGGGAGGTTTGGAGACCCAGTACTTC. Its translation: CASSLAGGLETQYF.

The CDR3 spells CASSHPGQSSYEQYF. CDR3 bases: TGTGCCAGCAGCCATCCAGGCCAGAGCTCCTACGAGCAGTACTTC. The V and J genes are TRBV7-9 and TRBJ2-7; no clear D. Germline V CDR1 and CDR2: SEHNR, FQNEAQ (reference sequence). V shed 5 bases and J shed 0 bases, with 14 bases lying between them. The CDR3 contains 15 residues.

The CDR3 DNA follows: TGTGCCAGCAGCCCGATGGGACAGATTCACACAGATACGCAGTATTTT. This gives the protein CASSPMGQIHTDTQYF. The chain joins TRBV5-8 to TRBJ2-3; TRBD1 matches at 7 bases. The germline V gene has CDR1 SGHTS and CDR2 YDEGEE. This CDR3 spans 16 amino acids. The junction had 10 bases not matched to a gene; V was cut back by 4 bases and J by 2 bases.

V is TRBV19 and J is TRBJ2-2; D possibly corresponds to TRBD1 (7 bases). Looked up from germline, CDR1 is LNHDA and CDR2 is SQIVND (reference sequence). The CDR3 has 18 residues. V was clipped by 3 bases and J by 2 bases, with 19 bases between them. CDR3 residues: CASSMRRGQVLNTGELFF. The CDR3, as DNA: TGTGCCAGTAGTATGAGGAGGGGGCAGGTCCTTAACACCGGGGAGCTGTTTTTT. Together with reference TRBV19 and TRBJ2-2, the CDR3 gives the full variable domain: DGGITQSPKYLFRKEGQNVTLSCEQNLNHDAMYWYRQDPGQGLRLIYYSQIVNDFQKGDIAEGYSVSREKKESFPLTVTSAQKNPTAFYLCASSMRRGQVLNTGELFFGEGSRLTVL.

The V and J genes are TRBV18 and TRBJ2-2; D is ambiguous. CDR1 is KGHSH, CDR2 LQKENI, per germline. Trimming removed 6 bases from V and 1 base from J, with 12 bases in between. CDR3 length equals 15 residues. For the CDR3, the DNA is TGTGCCAGCTCCCCCGGAGCGCAGAACACCGGGGAGCTGTTTTTT. This translates into CASSPGAQNTGELFF.

The chain employs TRBV7-9 and TRBJ2-3; TRBD1 is a possible D gene (6 bases). Germline V gene data show CDR1 as SEHNR and CDR2 as FQNEAQ (reference sequence). Trimming took 5 bases from V and 1 from J, leaving 13 bases between them. There are 15 residues in the CDR3. The CDR3 nucleotides read TGTGCCAGCAGCCCGACAGGAATGGGCACAGATACGCAGTATTTT. As protein: CASSPTGMGTDTQYF.

The J gene is TRBJ1-1, the V gene TRBV7-9; D ambiguous. Trimming shortened V by 1 base and J by 5 bases, and 11 bases separated the two germline ends. The CDR3 is 14 residues long. In germline, CDR1 is SEHNR, CDR2 FQNEAQ (reference sequence). Here the CDR3 reads CASSLVREGTEAFF. Written as DNA, the CDR3 is TGTGCCAGCAGCTTAGTACGCGAGGGAACTGAAGCTTTCTTT.

The chain uses TRBV6-1 and TRBJ2-3; 9 bases agree with TRBD1. This CDR3 contains 15 residues. Germline loops: CDR1 MNHNS, CDR2 SASEGT. J gave up 3 bases and V 7 bases, and 8 bases lay outside the gene matches. The CDR3 region has the DNA TGTGCCAGCATGAGAGCGGGACAGGGTACAGATACGCAGTATTTT. It specifies CASMRAGQGTDTQYF.